This T cell receptor beta chain derives from a study of regulatory T cells in long-lasting Graves disease. The wider study: New Graves' disease cases had less than 3 months of antithyroid drugs.

Concerning this clonotype: Antigen: not known.

Trimming took 8 bases from V and 4 from J; bases not matched to a gene: 20. The CDR3 is 18 residues long. In germline, CDR1 is SGHTA, CDR2 FQGTGA. Relying on iRepertoire HTBI primers and Arm-PCR of CDR3 regions, the team built TCR beta libraries. TCRdb reprocessed the multiplex PCR reads with MiXCR, giving one entry per CDR3 protein. The repertoire has approximately 210,000 distinct CDR3 sequences, 18% of them found once; the top ten carry over 20%. Described time point: newly diagnosed GD, antithyroid drugs for less than 3 months. RNA from PBMCs was the source of the TCR library. Guidelines of the American Thyroid Association were used to diagnose Graves' disease. Findings and limits, study-wide: TCR diversity was lower in persistent than newly diagnosed Graves' disease. Persistent disease showed a preference for TRBV28, TRBJ1-2 and TRBJ2-5.

The V call is TRBV7-3, the J call TRBJ2-1; the match to TRBD2 covers 7 bases. The sequence came from a female donor with Graves disease. The sequences come from peripheral blood mononuclear cells (PBMCs), collected at new diagnosis, from a patient treated with antithyroid drugs. The CDR3 loop is CASGFPGGSFVGYNEQFF. DNA of the CDR3: TGTGCCAGCGGTTTCCCGGGCGGGAGTTTTGTTGGGTACAATGAGCAGTTCTTC.